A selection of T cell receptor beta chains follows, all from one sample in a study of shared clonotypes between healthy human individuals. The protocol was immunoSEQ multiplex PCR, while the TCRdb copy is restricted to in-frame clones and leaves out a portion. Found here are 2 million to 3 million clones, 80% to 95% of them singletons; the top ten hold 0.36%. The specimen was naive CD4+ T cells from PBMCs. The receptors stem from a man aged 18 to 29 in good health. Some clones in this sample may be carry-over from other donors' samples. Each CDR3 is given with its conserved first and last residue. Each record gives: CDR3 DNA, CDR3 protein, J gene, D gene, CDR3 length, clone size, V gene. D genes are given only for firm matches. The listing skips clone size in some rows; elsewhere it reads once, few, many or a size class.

TGTGCCAGCAGTTATACAGGGGTAGCTGGCTACACCTTC,CASSYTGVAGYTF,TRBJ1-2,TRBD1,13,NA,TRBV2
TGTGCCTGGAGTGTACGAGGCACAGGGCCTACCTTGTACTTC,CAWSVRGTGPTLYF,TRBJ2-4,NA,14,NA,TRBV30
TGTGCCAGCAGCGCACAGGGAGGTAATTCACCCCTCCACTTT,CASSAQGGNSPLHF,TRBJ1-6,NA,14,NA,TRBV5-6
TGTGCCAGCAGCGTAGTGGGGGTAACGGACGAGCAGTACTTC,CASSVVGVTDEQYF,TRBJ2-7,NA,14,NA,TRBV9
TGTGCCAGCAGCCTCTTAGGACAGGACTACGAGCAGTACTTC,CASSLLGQDYEQYF,TRBJ2-7,TRBD1,14,NA,TRBV11-2
TGTGCCAGCAGCGAGGGACAGGGAACCTACGAGCAGTACTTC,CASSEGQGTYEQYF,TRBJ2-7,TRBD1,14,NA,TRBV9
TGTGCCATCAGTGAGAGCTATGCGCGGACAGGGACCGGGGAGCTGTTTTTT,CAISESYARTGTGELFF,TRBJ2-2,TRBD1,17,NA,TRBV10-3
TGTGCCAGCTCACCACTGGGGGGCCTAGGAGAGACCCAGTACTTC,CASSPLGGLGETQYF,TRBJ2-5,NA,15,NA,TRBV18
TGTGCCAGCAGCCATTCGGGGGGGATTAAACTGTTTTTT,CASSHSGGIKLFF,TRBJ1-4,NA,13,NA,TRBV5-8
TGTGCCAGTAGCACGGGACAGGGTATATACGAGCAGTACTTC,CASSTGQGIYEQYF,TRBJ2-7,TRBD1,14,NA,TRBV19
TGCGCCAGCAGCCTTGTGGTGAACGGGGGCTCCACAGATACGCAGTATTTT,CASSLVVNGGSTDTQYF,TRBJ2-3,NA,17,NA,TRBV5-1
TGTGCCAGCAGCCAAGGACAGGGGCCCTACGAGCAGTACTTC,CASSQGQGPYEQYF,TRBJ2-7,TRBD1,14,NA,TRBV7-9
TGTGCCAGCAGTTTTAATTCCGAGACAGCCTCCTACGAGCAGTACTTC,CASSFNSETASYEQYF,TRBJ2-7,NA,16,NA,TRBV27
TGTGCCAGAAGCTTGAAATATCGAGGAGTTAATGAAAAACTGTTTTTT,CARSLKYRGVNEKLFF,TRBJ1-4,NA,16,NA,TRBV5-3
TGCGCCAGCAGCCCCCGGGTGCGGGTTGGGGTGAATGAGCAGTTCTTC,CASSPRVRVGVNEQFF,TRBJ2-1,NA,16,NA,TRBV5-1
TGTGCCAGCAGTTACCGAGGTGGCCCTGGATATGGCTACACCTTC,CASSYRGGPGYGYTF,TRBJ1-2,NA,15,NA,TRBV11-2
TGTGCCAGCAGTGGACCAGGTACCGGGGAGCTGTTTTTT,CASSGPGTGELFF,TRBJ2-2,NA,13,NA,TRBV6-5
TGTGCCAGCAGCTTAGGTGTGGACAGGGGTTACAATGAGCAGTTCTTC,CASSLGVDRGYNEQFF,TRBJ2-1,TRBD1,16,NA,TRBV11-3
TGTGCCAGCAGTTTATTCCGGGGGGAGAGCTCCTACGAGCAGTACTTC,CASSLFRGESSYEQYF,TRBJ2-7,TRBD2,16,NA,TRBV28
TGTGCCAGCAGCCGGCCTCAGGGGGCTCGGAACATTCAGTACTTC,CASSRPQGARNIQYF,TRBJ2-4,TRBD1,15,NA,TRBV7-2
TGCGCCAGCAGCCAGCCAGGGACCGGGGAGCTGTTTTTT,CASSQPGTGELFF,TRBJ2-2,NA,13,NA,TRBV5-1
TGTGCCAGCTCAACCGGGGGTGCTGGAAACACCATATATTTT,CASSTGGAGNTIYF,TRBJ1-3,NA,14,NA,TRBV18
TGCGCCAGCAGCTTGGTCGCAGGCAGCTCTGGAAACACCATATATTTT,CASSLVAGSSGNTIYF,TRBJ1-3,NA,16,once,TRBV5-1
TGTGCCAGCAGCTCCAGGGACAGGGGCTACGAGCAGTACTTC,CASSSRDRGYEQYF,TRBJ2-7,TRBD1,14,NA,TRBV13
TGTGCCAGCAGAGAGGGACACGAGCAGTACTTC,CASREGHEQYF,TRBJ2-7,NA,11,NA,TRBV28
TGTGCCAGCAGCCGGGGGCGGGAGGGACCCTACGAGCAGTACTTC,CASSRGREGPYEQYF,TRBJ2-7,TRBD2,15,NA,TRBV9
TGTGCCAGCTCACCACGGAGCGGGGCTGGGGAGACCCAGTACTTC,CASSPRSGAGETQYF,TRBJ2-5,TRBD2,15,NA,TRBV18
TGTGCCAGCAGTTTAAGCGGTAGCGGGAGTGACACCGGGGAGCTGTTTTTT,CASSLSGSGSDTGELFF,TRBJ2-2,TRBD2,17,NA,TRBV27
TGTGCCAGCAGCTCCGCCGATGGCTACACCTTC,CASSSADGYTF,TRBJ1-2,NA,11,NA,TRBV7-9
TGTGCCAGCAGTTTGGTCGGCGGTCGGCCCCAGCATTTT,CASSLVGGRPQHF,TRBJ1-5,NA,13,NA,TRBV28
TGTGCCAGCAGTTCCCCCGGGACTAGAGGCTACGAGCAGTACTTC,CASSSPGTRGYEQYF,TRBJ2-7,TRBD2,15,NA,TRBV28
TGTGCCAGCAGCACCACTAGCGGGAGTTACAATGAGCAGTTCTTC,CASSTTSGSYNEQFF,TRBJ2-1,TRBD2,15,NA,TRBV7-8
TGTGCCAGCTCTGGGGGGGCCGGCTATGGCTACACCTTC,CASSGGAGYGYTF,TRBJ1-2,NA,13,NA,TRBV18
TGCGCCAGCAGCTTAGGAGGCAACACCAATCAGCCCCAGCATTTT,CASSLGGNTNQPQHF,TRBJ1-5,NA,15,NA,TRBV5-1
TGTGCCTGGAGTGTACGGGGAAGGGGGAGATACAATGAGCAGTTCTTC,CAWSVRGRGRYNEQFF,TRBJ2-1,NA,16,NA,TRBV30
TGTGCCAGCTCACCCCGGAACAATCAGCCCCAGCATTTT,CASSPRNNQPQHF,TRBJ1-5,NA,13,NA,TRBV18
TGTGCCAGCAGCGGGCAGCAGATGTACCAAGAGACCCAGTACTTC,CASSGQQMYQETQYF,TRBJ2-5,NA,15,NA,TRBV7-2
TGCGCCAGCAGCCAAGGCTGGGCTAGCCGGGGTTCCTACGAGCAGTACTTC,CASSQGWASRGSYEQYF,TRBJ2-7,NA,17,NA,TRBV4-1
TGTGCCAGTAGTATTAGAGGAAGGTCCTACGAGCAGTACTTC,CASSIRGRSYEQYF,TRBJ2-7,NA,14,once,TRBV19
TGTGCCAGCAGCCTCCCTTCGAATGGCTACACCTTC,CASSLPSNGYTF,TRBJ1-2,NA,12,once,TRBV5-4